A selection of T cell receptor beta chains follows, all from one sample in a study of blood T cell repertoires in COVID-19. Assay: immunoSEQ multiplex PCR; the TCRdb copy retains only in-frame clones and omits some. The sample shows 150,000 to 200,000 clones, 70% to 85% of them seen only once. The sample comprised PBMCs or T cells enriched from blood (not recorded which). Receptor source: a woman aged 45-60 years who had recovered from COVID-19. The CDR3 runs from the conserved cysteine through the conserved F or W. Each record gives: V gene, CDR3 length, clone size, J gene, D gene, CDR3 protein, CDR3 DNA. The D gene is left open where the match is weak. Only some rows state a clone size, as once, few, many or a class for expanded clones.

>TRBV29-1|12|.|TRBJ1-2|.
CSVLFAGPGYTF
TGCAGCGTCCTTTTTGCGGGTCCGGGCTACACCTTC
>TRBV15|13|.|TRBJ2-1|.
CATSRQVTNEQFF
TGTGCCACCAGCAGACAGGTGACCAATGAGCAGTTCTTC
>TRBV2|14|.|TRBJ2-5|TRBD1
CASSEAKGAGTQYF
TGTGCCAGCAGTGAAGCAAAGGGGGCGGGGACCCAGTACTTC
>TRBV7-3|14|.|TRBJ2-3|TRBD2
CASSKGTSGDTQYF
TGTGCCAGCAGTAAAGGGACTAGCGGAGATACGCAGTATTTT
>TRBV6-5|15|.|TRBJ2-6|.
CASTRVGSGANVLTF
TGTGCCAGCACGCGGGTTGGGTCTGGGGCCAACGTCCTGACTTTC
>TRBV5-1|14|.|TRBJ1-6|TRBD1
CASSRDRNNSPLHF
TGCGCCAGCAGCCGGGACAGGAATAATTCACCCCTCCACTTT
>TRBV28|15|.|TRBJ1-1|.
CASSLEAGRWTEAFF
TGTGCCAGCAGTTTAGAGGCAGGGAGGTGGACTGAAGCTTTCTTT
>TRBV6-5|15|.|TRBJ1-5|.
CASTPLGFSNQPQHF
TGTGCCAGCACCCCATTGGGCTTTAGCAATCAGCCCCAGCATTTT
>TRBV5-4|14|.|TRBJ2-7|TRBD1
CASSPDRGNHEQYF
TGTGCCAGCAGCCCGGACAGGGGTAACCACGAGCAGTACTTC
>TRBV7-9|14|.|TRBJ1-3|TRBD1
CASRSTGEGNTIYF
TGTGCCAGCAGATCCACAGGGGAGGGAAACACCATATATTTT
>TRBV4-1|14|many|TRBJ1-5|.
CASTNRRGIQPQHF
TGCGCCAGCACCAACCGGCGGGGTATCCAGCCCCAGCATTTT
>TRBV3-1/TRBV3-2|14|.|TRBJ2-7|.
CASSQDLPTYEQYF
TGTGCCAGCAGCCAAGATCTCCCTACCTACGAGCAGTACTTC
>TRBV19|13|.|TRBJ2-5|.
CASSSQGGETQYF
TGTGCCAGTAGTTCCCAGGGGGGAGAGACCCAGTACTTC
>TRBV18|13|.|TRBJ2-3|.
CASSANSADTQYF
TGTGCCAGCTCAGCCAACAGTGCAGATACGCAGTATTTT
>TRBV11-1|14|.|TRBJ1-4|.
CASSLDGVNEKLFF
TGTGCCAGCAGCTTAGACGGAGTGAATGAAAAACTGTTTTTT
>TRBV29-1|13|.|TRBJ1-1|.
CSVRGEGNTEAFF
TGCAGCGTTCGGGGGGAAGGGAACACTGAAGCTTTCTTT
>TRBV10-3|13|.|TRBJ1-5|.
CAISEPGNQPQHF
TGTGCCATCAGTGAGCCAGGCAATCAGCCCCAGCATTTT
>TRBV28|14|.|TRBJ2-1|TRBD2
CASSRGLAGVEQFF
TGTGCCAGCAGTAGAGGACTAGCGGGAGTTGAGCAGTTCTTC
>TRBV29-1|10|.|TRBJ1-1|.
CSVDGGDRFF
TGCAGCGTTGATGGGGGGGATAGGTTCTTT
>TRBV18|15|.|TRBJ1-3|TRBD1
CASSGGQISGNTIYF
TGTGCCAGCTCAGGGGGACAGATCTCTGGAAACACCATATATTTT
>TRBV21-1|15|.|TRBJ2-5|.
CASSKIPRRQETQYF
TGTGCCAGCAGCAAAATCCCACGGAGGCAAGAGACCCAGTACTTC
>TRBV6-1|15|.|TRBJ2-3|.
CASSEWRGTTDTQYF
TGTGCCAGCAGTGAATGGAGGGGCACGACAGATACGCAGTATTTT
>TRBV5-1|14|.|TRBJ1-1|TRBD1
CASSPPLDRTEAFF
TGCGCCAGCAGCCCGCCCTTGGACAGGACTGAAGCTTTCTTT
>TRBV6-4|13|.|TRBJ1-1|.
CASSADRNTEAFF
TGTGCCAGCAGTGCCGACAGGAACACTGAAGCTTTCTTT
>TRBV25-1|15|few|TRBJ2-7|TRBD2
CASSGGTSGVYEQYF
TGTGCCAGCAGTGGAGGGACTAGCGGAGTCTACGAGCAGTACTTC
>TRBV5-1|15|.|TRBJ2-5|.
CASSWGLGELETQYF
TGCGCCAGCAGCTGGGGGCTGGGAGAGTTAGAGACCCAGTACTTC
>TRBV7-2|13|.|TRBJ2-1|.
CASSSHRGNEQFF
TGTGCCAGCAGCTCCCATAGAGGCAATGAGCAGTTCTTC
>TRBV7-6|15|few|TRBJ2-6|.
CASSLSQSGANVLTF
TGTGCCAGCAGCTTATCACAGTCTGGGGCCAACGTCCTGACTTTC
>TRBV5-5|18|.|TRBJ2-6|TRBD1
CASSSLGQGVAGANVLTF
TGTGCCAGCAGCTCTCTGGGACAGGGGGTGGCTGGGGCCAACGTCCTGACTTTC
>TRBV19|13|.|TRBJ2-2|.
CASTTQRAGELFF
TGTGCCAGTACCACCCAACGGGCCGGGGAGCTGTTTTTT
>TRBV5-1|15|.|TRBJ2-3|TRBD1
CASRTGGMTTDTQYF
TGCGCCAGCAGGACAGGGGGCATGACGACAGATACGCAGTATTTT
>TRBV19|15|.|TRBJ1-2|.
CASSPRIQGRYGYTF
TGTGCCAGTAGTCCCCGGATCCAGGGTCGATATGGCTACACCTTC